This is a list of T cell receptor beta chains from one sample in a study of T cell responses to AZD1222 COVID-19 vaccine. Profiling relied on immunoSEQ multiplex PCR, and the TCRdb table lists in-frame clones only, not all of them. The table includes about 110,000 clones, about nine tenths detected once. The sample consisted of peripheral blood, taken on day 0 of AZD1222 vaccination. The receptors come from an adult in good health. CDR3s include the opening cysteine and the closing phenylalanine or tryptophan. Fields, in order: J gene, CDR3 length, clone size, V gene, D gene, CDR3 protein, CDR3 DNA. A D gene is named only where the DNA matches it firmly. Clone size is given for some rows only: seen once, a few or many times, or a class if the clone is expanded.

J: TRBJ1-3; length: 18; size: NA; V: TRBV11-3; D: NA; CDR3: CASSFGSQTPYSGNTIYF; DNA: TGTGCCAGCAGCTTTGGGTCGCAGACACCGTACTCTGGAAACACCATATATTTT
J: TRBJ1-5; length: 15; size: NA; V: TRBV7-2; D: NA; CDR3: CASSSLAGFGQPQHF; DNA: TGTGCCAGCAGCTCCCTAGCAGGGTTCGGTCAGCCCCAGCATTTT
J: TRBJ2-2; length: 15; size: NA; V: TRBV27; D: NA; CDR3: CASSLSGTNTGELFF; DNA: TGTGCCAGCAGTTTGTCAGGGACGAACACCGGGGAGCTGTTTTTT
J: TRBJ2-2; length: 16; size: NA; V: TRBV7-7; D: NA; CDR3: CASSLVAGALTGELFF; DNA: TGTGCCAGCAGCTTAGTTGCAGGGGCTCTCACCGGGGAGCTGTTTTTT
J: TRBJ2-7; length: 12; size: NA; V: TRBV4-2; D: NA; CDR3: CASSQDLYEQYF; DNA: TGTGCCAGCAGCCAAGACCTATACGAGCAGTACTTC
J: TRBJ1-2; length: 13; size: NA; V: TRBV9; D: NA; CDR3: CASSVDPGEGYTF; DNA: TGTGCCAGCAGCGTAGACCCAGGAGAGGGCTACACCTTC
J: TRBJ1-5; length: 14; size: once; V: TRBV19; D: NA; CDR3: CASSVLRGGQPQHF; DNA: TGTGCCAGTAGTGTTTTACGGGGGGGCCAGCCCCAGCATTTT
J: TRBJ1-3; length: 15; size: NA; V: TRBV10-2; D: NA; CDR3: CASSTTESSGNTIYF; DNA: TGCGCCAGCAGTACGACGGAAAGCTCTGGAAACACCATATATTTT
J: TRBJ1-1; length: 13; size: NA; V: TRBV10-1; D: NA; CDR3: CASSAGAGTEAFF; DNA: TGCGCCAGCAGTGCAGGGGCTGGGACTGAAGCTTTCTTT
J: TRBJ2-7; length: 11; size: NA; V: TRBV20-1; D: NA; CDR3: CSARGGYEQYF; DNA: TGCAGTGCTAGGGGGGGCTACGAGCAGTACTTC
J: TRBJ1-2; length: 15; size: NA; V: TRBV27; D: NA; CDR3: CATRDGGPGNYGYTF; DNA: TGTGCAACCCGGGACGGCGGCCCGGGCAACTATGGCTACACCTTC
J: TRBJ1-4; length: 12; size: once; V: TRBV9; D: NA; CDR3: CASRGGNEKLFF; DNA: TGTGCCAGCAGAGGGGGTAATGAAAAACTGTTTTTT
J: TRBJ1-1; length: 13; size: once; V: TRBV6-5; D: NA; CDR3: CASSFRLNTEAFF; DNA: TGTGCCAGCAGTTTTCGGTTGAACACTGAAGCTTTCTTT
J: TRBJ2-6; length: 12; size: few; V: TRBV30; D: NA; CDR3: CAWSSGANVLTF; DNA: TGTGCCTGGAGTTCTGGGGCCAACGTCCTGACTTTC
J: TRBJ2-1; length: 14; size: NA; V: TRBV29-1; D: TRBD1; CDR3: CSVDAQGANNEQFF; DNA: TGCAGCGTTGACGCGCAGGGGGCTAACAATGAGCAGTTCTTC
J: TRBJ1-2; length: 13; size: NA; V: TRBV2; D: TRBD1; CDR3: CASQTGGVYGYTF; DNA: TGTGCCAGCCAGACAGGGGGCGTCTATGGCTACACCTTC
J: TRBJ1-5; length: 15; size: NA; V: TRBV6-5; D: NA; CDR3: CASSYSGFYDQPQHF; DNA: TGTGCCAGCAGTTACTCGGGATTCTATGATCAGCCCCAGCATTTT
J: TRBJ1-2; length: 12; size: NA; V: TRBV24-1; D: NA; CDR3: CATSGGISGYTF; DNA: TGTGCCACCAGTGGGGGAATATCTGGCTACACCTTC
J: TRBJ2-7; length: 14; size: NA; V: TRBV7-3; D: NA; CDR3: CASSLRPGDYEQYF; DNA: TGTGCCAGCAGCTTAAGGCCTGGGGACTACGAGCAGTACTTC
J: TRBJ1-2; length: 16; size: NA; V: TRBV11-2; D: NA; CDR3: CASSLAGYNANYGYTF; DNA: TGTGCCAGCAGCTTAGCCGGTTACAATGCTAACTATGGCTACACCTTC
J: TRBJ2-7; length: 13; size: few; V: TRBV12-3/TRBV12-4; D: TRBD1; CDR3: CASSLGGQVEQYF; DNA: TGTGCCAGCAGTTTAGGGGGACAGGTCGAGCAGTACTTC
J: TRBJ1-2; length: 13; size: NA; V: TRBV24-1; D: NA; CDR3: CATSDEGNYGYTF; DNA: TGTGCCACCAGTGATGAGGGTAACTATGGCTACACCTTC
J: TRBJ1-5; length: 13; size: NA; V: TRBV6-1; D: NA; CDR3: CASSDQGNQPQHF; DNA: TGTGCCAGCAGTGACCAGGGGAATCAGCCCCAGCATTTT
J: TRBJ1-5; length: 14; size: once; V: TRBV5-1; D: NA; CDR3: CASSPGTERQPQHF; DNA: TGCGCCAGCAGCCCCGGGACCGAACGGCAGCCCCAGCATTTT
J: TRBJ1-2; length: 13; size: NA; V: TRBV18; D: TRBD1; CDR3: CASSPDRGDGYTF; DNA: TGTGCCAGCTCACCCGACAGGGGAGATGGCTACACCTTC
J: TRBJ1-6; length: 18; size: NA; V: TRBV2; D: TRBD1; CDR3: CASSYPGFRDRKNSPLHF; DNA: TGTGCCAGCAGTTACCCAGGATTCCGGGACAGGAAAAATTCACCCCTCCACTTT
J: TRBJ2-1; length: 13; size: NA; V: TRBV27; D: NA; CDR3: CASSLGGANEQFF; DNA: TGTGCCAGCAGTTTAGGTGGGGCCAATGAGCAGTTCTTC
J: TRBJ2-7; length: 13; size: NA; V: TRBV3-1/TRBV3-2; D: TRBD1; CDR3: CASSQQGAYEQYF; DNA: TGTGCCAGCAGCCAACAGGGGGCCTACGAGCAGTACTTC
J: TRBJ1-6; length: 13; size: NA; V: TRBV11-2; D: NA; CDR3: CASSEDRDSPLHF; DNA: TGTGCCAGCAGCGAAGACCGAGATTCACCCCTCCACTTT
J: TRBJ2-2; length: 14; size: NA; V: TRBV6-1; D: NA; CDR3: CASSDRVSTGELFF; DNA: TGTGCCAGCAGTGACAGGGTTAGCACCGGGGAGCTGTTTTTT
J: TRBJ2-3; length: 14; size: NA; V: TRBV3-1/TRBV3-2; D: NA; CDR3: CASSLRDTSDTQYF; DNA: TGTGCCAGCAGCCTCCGGGACACCTCAGATACGCAGTATTTT
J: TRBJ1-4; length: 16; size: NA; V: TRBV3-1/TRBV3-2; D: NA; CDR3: CASSQDEVRRDEKLFF; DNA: TGTGCCAGCAGCCAAGATGAGGTTCGGCGGGATGAAAAACTGTTTTTT
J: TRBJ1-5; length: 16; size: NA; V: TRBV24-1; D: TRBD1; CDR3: CATSDPGTGGNQPQHF; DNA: TGTGCCACCAGTGATCCAGGGACAGGGGGCAACCAGCCCCAGCATTTT
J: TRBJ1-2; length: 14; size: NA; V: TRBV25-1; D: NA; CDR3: CASSELSVIYGYTF; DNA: TGTGCCAGCAGTGAACTTTCTGTTATCTATGGCTACACCTTC
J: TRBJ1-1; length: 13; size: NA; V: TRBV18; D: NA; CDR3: CASSPGVNTEAFF; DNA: TGTGCCAGCTCACCAGGAGTAAACACTGAAGCTTTCTTT
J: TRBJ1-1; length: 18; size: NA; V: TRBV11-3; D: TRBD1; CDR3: CASTPKGRQGSMNTEAFF; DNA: TGTGCCAGCACCCCAAAGGGTAGACAGGGGAGTATGAACACTGAAGCTTTCTTT
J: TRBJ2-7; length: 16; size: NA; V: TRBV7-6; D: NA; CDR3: CASSPPFRLSSYEQYF; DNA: TGTGCCAGCAGCCCACCCTTCAGGCTGAGCTCCTACGAGCAGTACTTC
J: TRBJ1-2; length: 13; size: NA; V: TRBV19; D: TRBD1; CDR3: CASSMNRQGGYTF; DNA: TGTGCCAGTAGTATGAACCGACAGGGAGGCTACACCTTC
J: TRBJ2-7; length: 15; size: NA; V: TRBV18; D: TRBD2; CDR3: CASSQGLADASEQYF; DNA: TGTGCCAGCTCACAAGGACTAGCGGACGCCTCCGAGCAGTACTTC
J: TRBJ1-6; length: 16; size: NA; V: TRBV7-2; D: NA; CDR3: CASSLSGLEHNSPLHF; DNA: TGTGCCAGCAGCTTATCAGGGCTGGAGCATAATTCACCCCTCCACTTT